This TCR beta chain appears in the sequencing data of a study of immune evolution from preneoplasia to lung adenocarcinoma. Study-level findings and limits: Normal lung had the highest top T cell clone frequencies.

H&E slides confirmed each diagnosis, reviewed by two pathologists independently. Macro-dissection enriched premalignant or tumor cells before nucleic acid extraction. Concerning this clone: The antigen remains undetermined.

The CDR3 totals 17 residues. The V segment lost 6 bases and the J segment 0 bases; nucleotides outside the gene matches: 10. Germline-derived CDR1 and CDR2 are LGHNA and YNFKEQ. Measured with immunoSEQ multiplex PCR; TCRdb has only the in-frame clones, and not every one. The sample lists about 6,500 clones, approximately 79% seen once, with over 3.5% in the top ten. The chain has TRBV4-2 and TRBJ1-3; TRBD1 agrees at 8 bases. The sequenced material came from FFPE invasive lung adenocarcinoma tissue. The receptor was isolated from a person between 55 and 69 years old with lung adenocarcinoma. CDR3 in DNA: TGTGCCAGCAGTCAAACGCCCCAGGGGGCCTCTGGAAACACCATATATTTT. This codes for CASSQTPQGASGNTIYF.